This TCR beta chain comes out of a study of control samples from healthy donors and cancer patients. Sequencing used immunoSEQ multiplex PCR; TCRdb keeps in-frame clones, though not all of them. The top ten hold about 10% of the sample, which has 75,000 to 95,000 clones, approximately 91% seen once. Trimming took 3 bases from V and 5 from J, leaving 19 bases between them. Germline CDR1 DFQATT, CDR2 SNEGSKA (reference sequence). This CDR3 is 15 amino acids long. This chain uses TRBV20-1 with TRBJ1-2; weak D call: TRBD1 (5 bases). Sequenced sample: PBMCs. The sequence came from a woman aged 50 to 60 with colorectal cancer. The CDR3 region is CSASPQLRGGYGYTF. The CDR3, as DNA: TGCAGTGCTAGTCCTCAACTCCGGGGGGGGTATGGCTACACCTTC.